This passage covers 10 T cell receptor beta chains from one sample sequenced in a study of T cells in Graves' hyperthyroidism and ophthalmopathy. RNA transcripts were the template for amplifying TCR beta CDR3 regions. First-round RT-PCR targeting the TCR CDR3 was performed with the HTBI primer set. TCRdb independently ran MiXCR on the multiplex PCR reads; one entry per CDR3 protein. The sample consists of under 300,000 distinct CDR3 sequences, over 12% of them appearing once. Input material: blood. The receptors shown here come from a woman aged 45-59 years with Graves' hyperthyroidism that later progressed to Graves' ophthalmopathy.

This clonotype was counted ten times or more. This rearrangement joins TRBV3-1 to TRBJ2-3; D possibly matches TRBD1 or TRBD2 (5 bases each). Trimming left V 4 bases short and J 7 bases short, with 12 bases between. This CDR3 has 13 amino acids. Per the germline V gene, CDR1 is LGHDT and CDR2 is YNNKEL (reference sequence). CDR3: CASSLRGANTQYF. The CDR3 DNA is TGTGCCAGCAGCCTCCGGGGCGCTAATACGCAGTATTTT.

The table lists this clonotype with many counts. The rearrangement links TRBV12-3 or TRBV12-4 to TRBJ2-5; possible D gene TRBD1, 5 bases. The CDR3 sequence is 14 residues long. Trimming left V 3 bases short and J 1 base short, with 9 bases between. DNA for the CDR3: TGTGCCAGCAGTTTCAGGGATTTCCAAGAGACCCAGTACTTC. It specifies CASSFRDFQETQYF.

This clonotype appeared many times. The V call is TRBV30, the J call TRBJ1-2, with D possibly matching TRBD1 (6 bases). The CDR3 extends over 15 amino acids. Trimming pared 4 bases from V and 4 bases from J, leaving 19 bases between. CDR1 is GTSNPN, CDR2 SVGIG, per germline (reference sequence). CDR3 DNA: TGTGCCTGGATCAGACTCAGGGGAATTGGCTATGGCTACACCTTC. It yields the protein CAWIRLRGIGYGYTF.

The CDR3 coding sequence is TGCGCCAGCAGCTTGGGCGGGACTAGCGGGGACGCAGATACGCAGTATTTT. Its translation is CASSLGGTSGDADTQYF. The V gene is TRBV5-1, the J gene TRBJ2-3; 13 bases line up with TRBD2. The length of the CDR3 is 17 residues. J lost 4 bases, V lost 0 bases, and 5 bases had no gene match. CDR1 and CDR2 from the germline V gene are SGHRS and YFSETQ.

The rearrangement uses TRBV7-9 and TRBJ1-2, with D uncertain. The length of the CDR3 is 12 residues. With 2 bases removed from V and 3 bases from J, the gap between germline ends came to 4 bases. Germline V CDR1 and CDR2: SEHNR, FQNEAQ (reference sequence). CDR3 loop: CASSLIDYGYTF. The CDR3 DNA is TGTGCCAGCAGCTTAATCGACTATGGCTACACCTTC.

This clonotype was detected ten times or more. The rearrangement uses TRBV27 and TRBJ2-7, with TRBD2 identical over 8 bases. V gave up 7 bases and J gave up 3 bases; unmatched junction bases: 11. In germline, CDR1 is MNHEY, CDR2 SMNVEV (reference sequence). This CDR3 is 15 amino acids long. DNA of the CDR3: TGTGCCAGCATTCGAGCGGGAGTTGCAGGCTACGAGCAGTACTTC. Translating it yields CASIRAGVAGYEQYF.

This clonotype occurred many times. The rearrangement links TRBV2 to TRBJ2-2; D is possibly TRBD2 (6 bases). V was trimmed by 6 bases and J by 0 bases, leaving 17 bases between them. This CDR3 region has 17 residues. CDR1 SNHLY and CDR2 FYNNEI come from the germline V gene. This chain's CDR3 is CASSPGGISTNTGELFF. The CDR3 region has the DNA TGTGCCAGCAGCCCTGGGGGGATTAGTACGAACACCGGGGAGCTGTTTTTT.

This clonotype was observed a handful of times. V is TRBV27 and J is TRBJ2-1, with D perhaps matching TRBD2 (5 bases). The germline V gene encodes CDR1 MNHEY and CDR2 SMNVEV (reference sequence). The CDR3 contains 15 residues. V was pared by 10 bases and J by 4 bases, with 20 bases between. DNA of the CDR3: TGTGCCACCAATCGAGAGGGCCGATTATACAATGAGCAGTTCTTC. This sequence encodes CATNREGRLYNEQFF.

This clonotype appeared many times. One end of the junction does not line up with germline, which may come from a read error. CDR3: CASRLGGNDEQFF. The CDR3 nucleotides are TGTGCCAGCAGGTTAGGCGGCAACGATGAGCAGTTCTTC. The gene calls are TRBV12-3 or TRBV12-4 and TRBJ2-1; D gene ambiguous. The CDR3 runs 13 residues.

This clonotype was observed many times. This chain joins TRBV7-3 and TRBJ1-1, with a possible D match to TRBD1 (5 bases). The ends were cut back, 5 bases at V and 0 bases at J, with 31 bases in the middle. CDR1 and CDR2 from the germline V gene are SGHTA and FQGTGA. CDR3 length equals 21 residues. The CDR3 sequence: CASSDPIREQGREKVNTEAFF. The CDR3, as DNA: TGTGCCAGCAGCGATCCGATCCGGGAGCAGGGACGGGAAAAGGTGAACACTGAAGCTTTCTTT.